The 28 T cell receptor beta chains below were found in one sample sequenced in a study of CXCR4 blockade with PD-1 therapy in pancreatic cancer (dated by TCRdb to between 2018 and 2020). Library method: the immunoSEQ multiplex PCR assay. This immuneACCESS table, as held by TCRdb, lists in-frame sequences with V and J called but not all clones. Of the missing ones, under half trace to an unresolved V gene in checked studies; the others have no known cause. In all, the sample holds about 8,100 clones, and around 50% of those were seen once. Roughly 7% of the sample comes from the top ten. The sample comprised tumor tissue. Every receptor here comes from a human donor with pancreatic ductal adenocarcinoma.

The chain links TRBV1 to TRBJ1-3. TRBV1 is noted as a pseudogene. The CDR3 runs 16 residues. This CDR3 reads CASSPTGGGSGNTIYF. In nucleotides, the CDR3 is TGCGCCAGCAGCCCAACCGGAGGGGGGTCTGGAAACACCATATATTTT.

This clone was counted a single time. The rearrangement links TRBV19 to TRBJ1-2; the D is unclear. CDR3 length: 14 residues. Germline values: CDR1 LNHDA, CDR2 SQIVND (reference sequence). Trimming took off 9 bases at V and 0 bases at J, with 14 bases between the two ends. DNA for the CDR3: TGTGCCAGCAAGAAAGCGGATCCTAACTATGGCTACACCTTC. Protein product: CASKKADPNYGYTF.

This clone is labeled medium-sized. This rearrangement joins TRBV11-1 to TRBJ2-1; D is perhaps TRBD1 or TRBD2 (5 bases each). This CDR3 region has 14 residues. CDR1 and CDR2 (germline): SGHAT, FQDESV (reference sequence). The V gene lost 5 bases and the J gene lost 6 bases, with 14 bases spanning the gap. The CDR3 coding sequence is TGTGCCAGCAGCCATGGGGCGGGCACCAATGAGCAGTTCTTC. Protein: CASSHGAGTNEQFF. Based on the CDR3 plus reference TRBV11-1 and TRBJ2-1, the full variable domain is EAEVAQSPRYKITEKSQAVAFWCDPISGHATLYWYRQILGQGPELLVQFQDESVVDDSQLPKDRFSAERLKGVDSTLKIQPAELGDSAMYLCASSHGAGTNEQFFGPGTRLTVL.

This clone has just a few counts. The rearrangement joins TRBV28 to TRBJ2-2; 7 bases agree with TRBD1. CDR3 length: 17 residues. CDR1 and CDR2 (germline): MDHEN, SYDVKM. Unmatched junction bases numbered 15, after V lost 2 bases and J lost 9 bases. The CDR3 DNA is TGTGCCAGCAGTTTACCCGGCCGAGGGACAGTTAGCCGGGAGCTGTTTTTT. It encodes CASSLPGRGTVSRELFF.

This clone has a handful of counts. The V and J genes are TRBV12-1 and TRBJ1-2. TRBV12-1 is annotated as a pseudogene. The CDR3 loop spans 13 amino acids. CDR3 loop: CASSFEGNYGYTF. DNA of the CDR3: TGTGCCAGCAGCTTTGAAGGGAACTATGGCTACACCTTC.

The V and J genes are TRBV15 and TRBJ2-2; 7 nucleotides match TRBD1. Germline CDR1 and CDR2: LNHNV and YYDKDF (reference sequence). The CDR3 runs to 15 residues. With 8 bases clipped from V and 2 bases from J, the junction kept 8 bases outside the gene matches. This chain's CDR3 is CATSSDRFNTGELFF. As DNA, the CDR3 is TGTGCCACCTCCTCGGACAGGTTTAACACCGGGGAGCTGTTTTTT.

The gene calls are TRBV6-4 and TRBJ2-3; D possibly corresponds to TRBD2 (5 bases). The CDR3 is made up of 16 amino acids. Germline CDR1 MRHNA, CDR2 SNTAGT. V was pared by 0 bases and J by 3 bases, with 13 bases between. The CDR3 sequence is CASSDSAVRDTDTQYF. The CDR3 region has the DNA TGTGCCAGCAGTGACTCGGCAGTCCGGGATACAGATACGCAGTATTTT.

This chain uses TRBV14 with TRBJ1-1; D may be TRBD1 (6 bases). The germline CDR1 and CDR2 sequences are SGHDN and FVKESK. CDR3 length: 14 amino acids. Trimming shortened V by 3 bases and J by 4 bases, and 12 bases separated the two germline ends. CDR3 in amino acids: CASSQLDSFTEAFF. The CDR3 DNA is TGTGCCAGCAGCCAGTTGGACAGTTTCACTGAAGCTTTCTTT. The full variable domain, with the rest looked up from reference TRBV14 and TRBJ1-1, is EAGVTQFPSHSVIEKGQTVTLRCDPISGHDNLYWYRRVMGKEIKFLLHFVKESKQDESGMPNNRFLAERTGGTYSTLKVQPAELEDSGVYFCASSQLDSFTEAFFGQGTRLTVV.

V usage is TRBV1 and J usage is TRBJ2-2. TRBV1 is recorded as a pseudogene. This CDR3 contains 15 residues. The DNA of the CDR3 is TGCACCAGCGGCCAGAAGGGTGGGGTGGCCGGGGAGCTGTTTTTT. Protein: CTSGQKGGVAGELFF.

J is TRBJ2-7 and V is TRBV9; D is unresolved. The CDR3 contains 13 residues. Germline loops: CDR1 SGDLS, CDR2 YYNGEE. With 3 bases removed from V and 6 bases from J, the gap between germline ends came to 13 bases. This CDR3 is CASSGIDTSEQYF. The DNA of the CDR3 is TGTGCCAGCAGCGGAATAGACACTTCCGAGCAGTACTTC.

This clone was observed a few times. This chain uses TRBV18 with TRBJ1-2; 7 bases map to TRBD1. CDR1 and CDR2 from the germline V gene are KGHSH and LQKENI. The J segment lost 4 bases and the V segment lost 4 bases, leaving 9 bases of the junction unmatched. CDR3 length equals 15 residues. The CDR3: CASSRTTGMRYGYTF. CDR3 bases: TGTGCCAGCTCACGAACGACAGGGATGCGCTATGGCTACACCTTC.

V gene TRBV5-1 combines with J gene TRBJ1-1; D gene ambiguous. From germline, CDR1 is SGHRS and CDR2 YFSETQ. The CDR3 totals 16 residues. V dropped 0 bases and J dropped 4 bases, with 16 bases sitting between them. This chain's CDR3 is CASSLVRSGRITEAFF. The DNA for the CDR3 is TGCGCCAGCAGCTTGGTAAGGAGTGGACGGATCACTGAAGCTTTCTTT.

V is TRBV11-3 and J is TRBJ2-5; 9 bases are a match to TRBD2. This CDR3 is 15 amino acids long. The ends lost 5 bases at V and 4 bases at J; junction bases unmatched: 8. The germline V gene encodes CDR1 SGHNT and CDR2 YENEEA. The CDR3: CASSPGGGAGETQYF. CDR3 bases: TGTGCCAGCAGCCCCGGCGGGGGGGCCGGAGAGACCCAGTACTTC.

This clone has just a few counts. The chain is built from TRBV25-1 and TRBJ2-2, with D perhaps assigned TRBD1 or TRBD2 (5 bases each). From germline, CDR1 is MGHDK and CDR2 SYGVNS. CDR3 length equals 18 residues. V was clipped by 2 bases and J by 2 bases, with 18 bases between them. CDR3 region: CASSEGTAGTLNTGELFF. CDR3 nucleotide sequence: TGTGCCAGCAGTGAAGGGACGGCCGGGACCCTAAACACCGGGGAGCTGTTTTTT.

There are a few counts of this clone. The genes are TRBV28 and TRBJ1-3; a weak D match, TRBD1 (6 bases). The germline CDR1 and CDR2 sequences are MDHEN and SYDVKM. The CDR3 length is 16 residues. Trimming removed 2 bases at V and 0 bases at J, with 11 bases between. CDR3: CASSLGGTLSGNTIYF. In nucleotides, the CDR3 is TGTGCCAGCAGTTTAGGGGGGACACTCTCTGGAAACACCATATATTTT.

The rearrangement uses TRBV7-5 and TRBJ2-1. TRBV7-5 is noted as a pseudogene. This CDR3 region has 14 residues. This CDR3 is CASSRRDGFNEQFF. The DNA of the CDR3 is TGTGCCAGCAGCCGCCGGGACGGATTTAATGAGCAGTTCTTC.

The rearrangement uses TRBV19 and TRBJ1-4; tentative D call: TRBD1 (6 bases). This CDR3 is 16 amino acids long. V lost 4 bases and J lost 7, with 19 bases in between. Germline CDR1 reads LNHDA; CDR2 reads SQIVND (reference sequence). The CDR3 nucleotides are TGTGCCAGTAGTAGGGCCCCCGGGGGGCGTATTGAAAAACTGTTTTTT. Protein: CASSRAPGGRIEKLFF.

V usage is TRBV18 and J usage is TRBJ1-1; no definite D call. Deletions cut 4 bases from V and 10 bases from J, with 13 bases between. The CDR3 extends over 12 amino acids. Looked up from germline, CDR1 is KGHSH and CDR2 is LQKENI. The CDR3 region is CASSREGWVAFF. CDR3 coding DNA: TGTGCCAGCTCACGGGAGGGCTGGGTAGCTTTCTTT.

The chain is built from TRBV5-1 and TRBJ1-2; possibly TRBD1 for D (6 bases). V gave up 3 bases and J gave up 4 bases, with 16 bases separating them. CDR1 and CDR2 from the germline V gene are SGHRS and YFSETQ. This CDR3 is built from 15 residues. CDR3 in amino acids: CASSSAGQYPYGYTF. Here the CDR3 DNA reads TGCGCCAGCAGCTCAGCTGGACAGTATCCCTATGGCTACACCTTC.

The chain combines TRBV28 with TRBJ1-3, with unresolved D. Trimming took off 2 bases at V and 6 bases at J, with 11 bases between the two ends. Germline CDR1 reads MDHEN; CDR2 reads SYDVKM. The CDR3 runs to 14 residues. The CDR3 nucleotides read TGTGCCAGCAGTTTACGGCAGGTCCAAAACACCATATATTTT. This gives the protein CASSLRQVQNTIYF.

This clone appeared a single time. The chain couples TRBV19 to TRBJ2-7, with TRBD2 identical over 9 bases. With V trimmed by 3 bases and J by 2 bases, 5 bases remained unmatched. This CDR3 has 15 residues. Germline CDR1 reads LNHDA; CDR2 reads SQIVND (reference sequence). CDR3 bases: TGTGCCAGTAGTATCAGTAGCGGGAGCCCCTACGAGCAGTACTTC. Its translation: CASSISSGSPYEQYF.

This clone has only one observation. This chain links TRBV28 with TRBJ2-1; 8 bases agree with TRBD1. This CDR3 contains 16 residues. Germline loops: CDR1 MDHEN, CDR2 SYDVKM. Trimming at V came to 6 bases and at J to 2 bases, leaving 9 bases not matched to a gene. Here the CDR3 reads CASSGTGTGPYNEQFF. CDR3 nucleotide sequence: TGTGCCAGCAGCGGCACCGGGACAGGCCCCTACAATGAGCAGTTCTTC. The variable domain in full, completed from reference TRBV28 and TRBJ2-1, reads DVKVTQSSRYLVKRTGEKVFLECVQDMDHENMFWYRQDPGLGLRLIYFSYDVKMKEKGDIPEGYSVSREKKERFSLILESASTNQTSMYLCASSGTGTGPYNEQFFGPGTRLTVL.

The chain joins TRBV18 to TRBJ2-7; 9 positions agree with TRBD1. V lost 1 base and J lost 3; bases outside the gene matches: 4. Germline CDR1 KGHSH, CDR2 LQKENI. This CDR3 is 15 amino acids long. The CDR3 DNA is TGTGCCAGCTCACCACGACAGGGGGGAATCTACGAGCAGTACTTC. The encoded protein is CASSPRQGGIYEQYF.

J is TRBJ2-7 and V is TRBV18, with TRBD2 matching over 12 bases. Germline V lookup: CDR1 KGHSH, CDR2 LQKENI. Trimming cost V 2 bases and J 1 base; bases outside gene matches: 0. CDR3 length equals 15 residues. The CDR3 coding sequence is TGTGCCAGCTCACCAGGACTAGCGGGATCCTACGAGCAGTACTTC. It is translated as CASSPGLAGSYEQYF.

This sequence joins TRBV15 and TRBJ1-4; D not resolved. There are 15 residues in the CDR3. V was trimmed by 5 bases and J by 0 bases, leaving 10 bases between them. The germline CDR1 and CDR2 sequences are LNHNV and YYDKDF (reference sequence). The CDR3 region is CATSSRRSTNEKLFF. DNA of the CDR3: TGTGCCACCAGCTCCCGACGGTCAACTAATGAAAAACTGTTTTTT.

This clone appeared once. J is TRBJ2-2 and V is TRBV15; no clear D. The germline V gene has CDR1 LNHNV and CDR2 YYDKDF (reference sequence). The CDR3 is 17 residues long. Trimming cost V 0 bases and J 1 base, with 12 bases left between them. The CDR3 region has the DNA TGTGCCACCAGCAGAGATCCCCCAGGAAGGAACACCGGGGAGCTGTTTTTT. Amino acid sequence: CATSRDPPGRNTGELFF.

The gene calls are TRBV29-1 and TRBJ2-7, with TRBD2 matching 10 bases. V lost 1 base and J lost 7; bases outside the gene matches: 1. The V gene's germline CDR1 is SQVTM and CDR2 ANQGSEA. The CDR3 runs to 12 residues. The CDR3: CSVEGTSGEQYF. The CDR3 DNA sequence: TGCAGCGTTGAAGGGACTAGCGGAGAGCAGTACTTC.

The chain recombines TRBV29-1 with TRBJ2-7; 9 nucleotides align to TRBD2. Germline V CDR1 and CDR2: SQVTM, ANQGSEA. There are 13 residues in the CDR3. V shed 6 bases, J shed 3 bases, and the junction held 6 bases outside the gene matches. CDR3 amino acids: CSVRLAEDYEQYF. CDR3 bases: TGCAGCGTGCGACTAGCGGAAGACTACGAGCAGTACTTC.